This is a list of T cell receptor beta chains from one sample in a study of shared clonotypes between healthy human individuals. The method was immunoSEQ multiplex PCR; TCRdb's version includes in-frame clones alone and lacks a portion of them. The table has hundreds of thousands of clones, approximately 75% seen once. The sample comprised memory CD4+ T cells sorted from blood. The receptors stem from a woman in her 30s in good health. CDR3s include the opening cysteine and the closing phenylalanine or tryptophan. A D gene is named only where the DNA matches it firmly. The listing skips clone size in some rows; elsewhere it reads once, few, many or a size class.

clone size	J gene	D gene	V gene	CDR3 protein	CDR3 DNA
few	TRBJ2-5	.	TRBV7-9	CASSFGDQETQYF	TGTGCCAGCAGCTTTGGGGACCAAGAGACCCAGTACTTC
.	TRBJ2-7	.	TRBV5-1	CASSTGTEAYEQYF	TGCGCCAGCAGCACCGGGACGGAGGCCTACGAGCAGTACTTC
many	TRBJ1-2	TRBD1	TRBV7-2	CASSSYRGYGYTF	TGTGCCAGCAGCTCCTACAGGGGCTATGGCTACACCTTC
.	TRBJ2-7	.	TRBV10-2	CASSPVGSSYEQYF	TGCGCCAGCAGCCCCGTTGGGAGCTCCTACGAGCAGTACTTC
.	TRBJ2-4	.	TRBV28	CASTPLAKNIQYF	TGTGCCAGCACCCCTCTAGCCAAAAACATTCAGTACTTC
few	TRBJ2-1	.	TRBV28	CASSLQRPGKFF	TGTGCCAGCAGTTTGCAGCGGCCGGGGAAGTTCTTC
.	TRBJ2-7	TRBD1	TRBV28	CASSSNRGYYEQYF	TGTGCCAGCAGTTCCAACAGGGGTTACTACGAGCAGTACTTC
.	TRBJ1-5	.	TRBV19	CASSVGSNQPQHF	TGTGCCAGTAGTGTCGGAAGCAATCAGCCCCAGCATTTT
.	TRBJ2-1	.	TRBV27	CASSLRRGTEQFF	TGTGCCAGCAGTTTACGTCGCGGGACTGAGCAGTTCTTC
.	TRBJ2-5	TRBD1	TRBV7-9	CASSLGQRETQYF	TGTGCCAGCAGCTTGGGACAGAGGGAGACCCAGTACTTC
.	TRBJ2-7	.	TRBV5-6	CASSPGPLREQYF	TGTGCCAGCAGCCCCGGGCCCCTGAGAGAGCAGTACTTC
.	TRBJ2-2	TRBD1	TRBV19	CASSNRDRDPGELFF	TGTGCCAGTAGTAACCGGGACAGGGATCCCGGGGAGCTGTTTTTT
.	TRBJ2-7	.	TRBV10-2	CASSPPGSDSYEQYF	TGCGCCAGCAGTCCACCGGGATCTGATTCCTACGAGCAGTACTTC
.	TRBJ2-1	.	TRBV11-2	CASSLLVGVLREQFF	TGTGCCAGCAGCTTATTAGTGGGAGTGCTGCGTGAGCAGTTCTTC
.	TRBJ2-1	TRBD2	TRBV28	CASSRRTSGSLYNEQFF	TGTGCCAGCAGCAGAAGAACCAGCGGGAGTCTCTACAATGAGCAGTTCTTC
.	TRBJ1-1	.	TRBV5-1	CASSLGFENTEAFF	TGCGCCAGCAGCTTAGGCTTCGAGAACACTGAAGCTTTCTTT
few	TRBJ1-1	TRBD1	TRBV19	CASKNFAGGMNTEAFF	TGTGCCAGTAAAAATTTTGCAGGGGGGATGAACACTGAAGCTTTCTTT
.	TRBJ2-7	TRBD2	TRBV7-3	CASSLGGSRYEQYF	TGTGCCAGCAGCTTGGGAGGGAGTAGGTACGAGCAGTACTTC
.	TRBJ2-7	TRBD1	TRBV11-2	CASRRPGQKLYEQYF	TGTGCCAGCAGACGACCGGGACAGAAGCTCTACGAGCAGTACTTC
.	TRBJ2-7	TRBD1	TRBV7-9	CASSSTGVPNSYEQYF	TGTGCCAGCAGCTCGACAGGGGTACCTAACTCCTACGAGCAGTACTTC
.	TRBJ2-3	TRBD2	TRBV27	CASSFRPPGLAGGPDSTDTQYF	TGTGCCAGCAGTTTCCGGCCTCCGGGGCTAGCGGGAGGGCCCGACAGCACAGATACGCAGTATTTT
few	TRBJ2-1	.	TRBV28	CASRPSDYYNEQFF	TGTGCCAGCAGACCTAGTGATTATTACAATGAGCAGTTCTTC
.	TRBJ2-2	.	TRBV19	CATIRGLGRTGELFF	TGTGCCACTATCCGAGGACTGGGACGCACCGGGGAGCTGTTTTTT
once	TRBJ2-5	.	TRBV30	CAWSVRGIQETQYF	TGTGCCTGGAGTGTACGCGGGATTCAAGAGACCCAGTACTTC
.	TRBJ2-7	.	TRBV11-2	CASSPNSPGYEQYF	TGTGCCAGCAGCCCAAACTCACCCGGCTACGAGCAGTACTTC
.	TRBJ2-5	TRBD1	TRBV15	CATSGQGARETQYF	TGTGCCACCAGCGGACAGGGGGCGCGGGAGACCCAGTACTTC
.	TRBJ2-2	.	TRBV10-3	CATQGEVWAGELFF	TGTGCCACTCAGGGAGAGGTCTGGGCCGGGGAGCTGTTTTTT
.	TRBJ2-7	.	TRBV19	CASSLYPSQKGYEQYF	TGTGCCAGTAGTCTCTACCCATCTCAAAAGGGCTACGAGCAGTACTTC
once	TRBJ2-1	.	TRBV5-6	CASSLNGDEQFF	TGTGCCAGCAGCTTGAACGGCGATGAGCAGTTCTTC
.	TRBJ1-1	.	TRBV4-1	CASSQFIPGREVNTEAFF	TGCGCCAGCAGCCAATTCATACCCGGGCGAGAGGTGAACACTGAAGCTTTCTTT
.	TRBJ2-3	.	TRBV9	CASSVPSDTQYF	TGTGCCAGCAGCGTCCCCTCCGATACGCAGTATTTT
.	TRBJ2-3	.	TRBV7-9	CASSSPTTHTQYF	TGTGCCAGCAGCTCGCCGACGACACATACGCAGTATTTT
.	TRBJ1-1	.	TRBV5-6	CASSLALGEAFF	TGTGCCAGCAGCTTGGCCTTGGGGGAAGCTTTCTTT
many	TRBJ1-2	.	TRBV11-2	CASSLAAKGGYTF	TGTGCCAGCAGCCTAGCAGCAAAGGGTGGCTACACCTTC
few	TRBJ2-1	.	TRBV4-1	CASSQGTVAFAEQFF	TGCGCCAGCAGCCAAGGGACGGTAGCCTTTGCTGAGCAGTTCTTC
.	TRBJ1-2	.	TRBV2	CASRVRENYGYTF	TGTGCCAGCAGGGTCAGGGAAAACTATGGCTACACCTTC
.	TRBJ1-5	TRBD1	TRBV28	CASVRDRGFLPQHF	TGTGCCAGCGTCCGGGACAGGGGATTTCTGCCCCAGCATTTT
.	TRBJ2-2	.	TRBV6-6	CASSLGNTGELFF	TGTGCCAGCAGTCTAGGGAACACCGGGGAGCTGTTTTTT
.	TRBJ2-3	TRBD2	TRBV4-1	CASSQGGGSYDTQYF	TGCGCCAGCAGCCAAGGAGGCGGGAGTTATGATACGCAGTATTTT
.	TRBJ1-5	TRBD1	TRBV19	CASKKTTGGNQPQHF	TGTGCCAGTAAGAAGACCACAGGGGGCAATCAGCCCCAGCATTTT
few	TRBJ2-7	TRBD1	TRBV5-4	CASRFGSSARDRVYYEQYF	TGTGCCAGCAGGTTCGGATCCTCGGCCCGGGACAGGGTTTACTACGAGCAGTACTTC
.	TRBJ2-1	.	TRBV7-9	CASSSLAVSYNEQFF	TGTGCCAGCAGCTCTTTAGCGGTCTCCTACAATGAGCAGTTCTTC
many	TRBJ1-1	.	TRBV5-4	CASSLTVNTEAFF	TGTGCCAGCAGCCTAACAGTGAACACTGAAGCTTTCTTT
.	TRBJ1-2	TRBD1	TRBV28	CASDRGGYGYTF	TGTGCCAGCGACAGGGGGGGCTATGGCTACACCTTC
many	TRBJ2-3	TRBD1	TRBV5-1	CASSFKQGLDTQYF	TGCGCCAGCAGCTTCAAACAGGGGCTGGATACGCAGTATTTT
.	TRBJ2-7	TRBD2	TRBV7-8	CASSQRVGLARYEQYF	TGTGCCAGCAGCCAAAGGGTGGGACTAGCGAGATACGAGCAGTACTTC
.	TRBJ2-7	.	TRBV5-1	CASSSGGPTSYEQYF	TGCGCCAGCAGCTCCGGGGGTCCTACTTCCTACGAGCAGTACTTC
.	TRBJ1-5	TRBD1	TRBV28	CASSPTGVQPQHF	TGTGCCAGCAGTCCGACAGGGGTTCAGCCCCAGCATTTT
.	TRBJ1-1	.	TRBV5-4	CASSLERPANTEAFF	TGTGCCAGCAGCTTGGAGCGGCCGGCAAACACTGAAGCTTTCTTT
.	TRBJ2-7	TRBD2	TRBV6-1	CASTQGGSGRTQYF	TGTGCCAGCACCCAAGGGGGTAGCGGGAGGACGCAGTACTTC
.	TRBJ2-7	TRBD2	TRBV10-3	CAINPGLSYEQYF	TGTGCCATCAACCCGGGACTATCCTACGAGCAGTACTTC
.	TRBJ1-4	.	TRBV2	CASRPQGEKLFF	TGTGCCAGCAGGCCCCAGGGAGAAAAACTGTTTTTT
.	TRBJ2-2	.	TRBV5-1	CASSLENWTGELFF	TGCGCCAGCAGCTTAGAGAATTGGACCGGGGAGCTGTTTTTT
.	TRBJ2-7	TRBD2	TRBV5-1	CASSLEAGRSYEQYF	TGCGCCAGCAGCTTGGAAGCGGGGCGGTCCTACGAGCAGTACTTC